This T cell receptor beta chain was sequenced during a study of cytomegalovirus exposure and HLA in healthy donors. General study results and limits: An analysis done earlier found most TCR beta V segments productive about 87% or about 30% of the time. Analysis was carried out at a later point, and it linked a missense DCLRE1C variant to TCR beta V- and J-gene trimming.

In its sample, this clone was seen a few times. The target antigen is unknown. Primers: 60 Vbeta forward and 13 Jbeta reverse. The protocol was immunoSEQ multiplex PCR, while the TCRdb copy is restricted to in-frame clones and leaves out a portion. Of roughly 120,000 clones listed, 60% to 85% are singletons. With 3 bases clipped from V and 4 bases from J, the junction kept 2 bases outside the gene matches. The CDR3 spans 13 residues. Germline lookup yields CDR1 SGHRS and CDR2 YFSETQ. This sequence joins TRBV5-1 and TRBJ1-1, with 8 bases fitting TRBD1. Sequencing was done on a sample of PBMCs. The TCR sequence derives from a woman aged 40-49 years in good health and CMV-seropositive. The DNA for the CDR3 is TGCGCCAGCAGCTCAGACAGGGGCACTGAAGCTTTCTTT. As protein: CASSSDRGTEAFF.